This T cell receptor beta chain was found in a study of T cells in Graves' hyperthyroidism and ophthalmopathy. RNA transcripts served as the template for amplifying TCR beta CDR3 regions. Carried out on the TCR CDR3, a first-round RT-PCR used the HTBI primer set. TCRdb re-analysed the multiplex PCR reads in MiXCR, keeping a single row per CDR3 protein. The repertoire holds approximately 640,000 distinct CDR3 sequences, with 40% to 55% as singletons. Clinical symptoms, serum thyroxine, TRAb, thyroid ultrasound and orbital computed tomography established diagnosis. Study findings and constraints: By a 13 V-J model, ophthalmopathy was set apart from stable hyperthyroidism. With a median lead of approximately 6 months before onset, the model predicted ophthalmopathy. Most clonotypes expanded in the thyroid (above 0.001) were also present in blood.

About this clonotype: Its antigen remains unidentified.

The CDR3 loop spans 17 amino acids. Germline lookup yields CDR1 SEHNR and CDR2 FQNEAQ (reference sequence). V shed 2 bases, J shed 1 base, and the junction held 10 bases outside the gene matches. The chain joins TRBV7-9 to TRBJ2-7; TRBD2 matches at 8 bases. The TCR sequence derives from an adult man with Graves' disease, either hyperthyroidism or ophthalmopathy (not recorded which). The sample was peripheral blood or thyroid tissue (not recorded which). The CDR3 bases are TGTGCCAGCAGCTTACCCCCGACTAGCGCCAGTTCCTACGAGCAGTACTTC. As protein: CASSLPPTSASSYEQYF.